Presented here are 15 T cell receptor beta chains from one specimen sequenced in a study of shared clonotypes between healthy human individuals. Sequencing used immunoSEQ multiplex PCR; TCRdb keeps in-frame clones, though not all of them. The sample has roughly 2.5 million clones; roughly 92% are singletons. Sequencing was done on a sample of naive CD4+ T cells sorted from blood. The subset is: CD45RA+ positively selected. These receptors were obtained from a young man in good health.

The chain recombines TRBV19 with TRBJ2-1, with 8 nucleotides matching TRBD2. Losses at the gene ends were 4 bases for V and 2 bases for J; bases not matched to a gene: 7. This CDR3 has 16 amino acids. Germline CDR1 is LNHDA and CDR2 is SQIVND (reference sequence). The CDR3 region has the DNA TGTGCCAGTAGTAGAACCGGGACTAGACCCTACAATGAGCAGTTCTTC. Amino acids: CASSRTGTRPYNEQFF.

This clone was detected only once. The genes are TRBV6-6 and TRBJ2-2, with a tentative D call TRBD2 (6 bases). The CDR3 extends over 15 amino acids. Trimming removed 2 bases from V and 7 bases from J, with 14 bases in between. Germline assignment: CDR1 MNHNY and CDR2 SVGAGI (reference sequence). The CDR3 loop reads CASSYRPEGYGELFF. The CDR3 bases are TGTGCCAGCAGTTACAGGCCGGAGGGATACGGGGAGCTGTTTTTT.

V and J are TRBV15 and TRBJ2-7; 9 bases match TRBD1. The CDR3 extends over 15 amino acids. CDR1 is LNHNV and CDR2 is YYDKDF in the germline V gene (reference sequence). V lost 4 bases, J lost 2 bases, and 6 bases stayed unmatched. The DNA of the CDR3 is TGTGCCACCAGCAAATCCGGGACAGGGCCCTACGAGCAGTACTTC. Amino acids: CATSKSGTGPYEQYF.

As DNA, the CDR3 is TGCAGCGTGCCCAGCTCCTACAATGAGCAGTTCTTC. The encoded protein is CSVPSSYNEQFF. The chain is built from TRBV29-1 and TRBJ2-1; no definite D call. The CDR3 runs to 12 residues. CDR1 and CDR2 (germline): SQVTM, ANQGSEA. The V and J ends lost 6 bases and 0 bases respectively, with 6 bases between them.

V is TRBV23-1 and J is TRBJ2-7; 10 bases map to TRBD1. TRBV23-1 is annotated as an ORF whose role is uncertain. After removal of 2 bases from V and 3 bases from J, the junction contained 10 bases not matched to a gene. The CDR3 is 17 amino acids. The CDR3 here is CASSQISTGTGVYEQYF. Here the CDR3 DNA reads TGCGCCAGCAGTCAAATCTCCACCGGGACAGGGGTCTACGAGCAGTACTTC.

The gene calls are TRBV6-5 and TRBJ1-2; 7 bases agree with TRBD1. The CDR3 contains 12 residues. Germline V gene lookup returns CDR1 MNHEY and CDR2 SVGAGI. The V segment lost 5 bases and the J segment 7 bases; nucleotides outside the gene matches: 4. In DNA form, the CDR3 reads TGTGCCAGCAGTCAACAGGGGAGTGGCTACACCTTC. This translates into CASSQQGSGYTF.

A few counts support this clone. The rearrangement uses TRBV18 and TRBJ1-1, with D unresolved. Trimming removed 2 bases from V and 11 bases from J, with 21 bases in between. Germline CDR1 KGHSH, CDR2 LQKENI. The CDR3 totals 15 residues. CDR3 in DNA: TGTGCCAGCTCACCAAGTGGAGCGGAGGTGGGTCCGGCTTTCTTT. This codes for CASSPSGAEVGPAFF. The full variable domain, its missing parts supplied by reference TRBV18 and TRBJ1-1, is NAGVMQNPRHLVRRRGQEARLRCSPMKGHSHVYWYRQLPEEGLKFMVYLQKENIIDESGMPKERFSAEFPKEGPSILRIQQVVRGDSAAYFCASSPSGAEVGPAFFGQGTRLTVV.

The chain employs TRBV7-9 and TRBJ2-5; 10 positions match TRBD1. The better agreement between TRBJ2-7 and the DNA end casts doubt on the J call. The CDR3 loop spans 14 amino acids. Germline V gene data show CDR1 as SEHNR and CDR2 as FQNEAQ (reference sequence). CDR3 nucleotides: TGTGCCAGCAGCGGGGGACAGGGGTTCAACGAGCAGTACTTC. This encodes CASSGGQGFNEQYF.

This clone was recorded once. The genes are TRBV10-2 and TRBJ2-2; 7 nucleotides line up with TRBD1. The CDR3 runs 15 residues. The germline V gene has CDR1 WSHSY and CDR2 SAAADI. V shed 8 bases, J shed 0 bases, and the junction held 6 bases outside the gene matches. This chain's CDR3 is CASYRGTANTGELFF. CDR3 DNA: TGCGCCAGCTACAGAGGGACAGCGAACACCGGGGAGCTGTTTTTT.

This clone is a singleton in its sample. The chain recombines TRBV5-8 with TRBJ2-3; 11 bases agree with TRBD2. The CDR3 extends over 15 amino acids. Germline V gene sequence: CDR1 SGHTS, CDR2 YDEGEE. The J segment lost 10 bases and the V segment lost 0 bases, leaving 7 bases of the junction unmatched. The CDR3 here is CASSLVSGGAVAQYF. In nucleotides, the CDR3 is TGTGCCAGCAGCTTGGTTAGCGGGGGGGCCGTGGCGCAGTATTTT.

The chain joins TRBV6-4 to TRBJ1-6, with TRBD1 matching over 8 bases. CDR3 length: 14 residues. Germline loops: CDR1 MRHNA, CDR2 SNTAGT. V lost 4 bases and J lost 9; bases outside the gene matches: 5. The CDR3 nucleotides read TGTGCCAGCAGTGTGCAGGGGGCAGGTTCACCCCTCCACTTT. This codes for CASSVQGAGSPLHF.

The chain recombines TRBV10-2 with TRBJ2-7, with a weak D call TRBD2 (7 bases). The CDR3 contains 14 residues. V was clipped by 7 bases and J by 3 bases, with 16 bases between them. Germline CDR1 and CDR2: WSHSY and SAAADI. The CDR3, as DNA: TGCGCCAGCAAAGTAGGGGGGGTCGGCTACGAGCAGTACTTC. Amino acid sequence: CASKVGGVGYEQYF.

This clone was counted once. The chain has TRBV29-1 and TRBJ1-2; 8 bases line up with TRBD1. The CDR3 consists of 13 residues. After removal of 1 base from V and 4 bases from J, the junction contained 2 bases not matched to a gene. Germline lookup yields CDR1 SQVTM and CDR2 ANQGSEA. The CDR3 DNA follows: TGCAGCGTTGAAGCCGGGACAGGCTATGGCTACACCTTC. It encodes CSVEAGTGYGYTF.

CDR3 amino acids: CASSFFLGVSDTQYF. CDR3 coding DNA: TGTGCCAGCAGCTTTTTCTTGGGGGTTTCAGATACGCAGTATTTT. The chain is built from TRBV5-6 and TRBJ2-3, with D perhaps matching TRBD1 or TRBD2 (5 bases each). Germline V lookup: CDR1 SGHDT, CDR2 YYEEEE. V was shortened by 2 bases and J by 4 bases, with 14 bases between the two germline ends. CDR3 size: 15 residues.

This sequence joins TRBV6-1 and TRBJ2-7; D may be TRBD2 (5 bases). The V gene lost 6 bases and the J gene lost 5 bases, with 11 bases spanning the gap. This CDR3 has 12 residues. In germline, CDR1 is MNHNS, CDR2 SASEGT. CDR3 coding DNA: TGTGCCAGCAGCCAAGGGAGCCACGAGCAGTACTTC. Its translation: CASSQGSHEQYF.